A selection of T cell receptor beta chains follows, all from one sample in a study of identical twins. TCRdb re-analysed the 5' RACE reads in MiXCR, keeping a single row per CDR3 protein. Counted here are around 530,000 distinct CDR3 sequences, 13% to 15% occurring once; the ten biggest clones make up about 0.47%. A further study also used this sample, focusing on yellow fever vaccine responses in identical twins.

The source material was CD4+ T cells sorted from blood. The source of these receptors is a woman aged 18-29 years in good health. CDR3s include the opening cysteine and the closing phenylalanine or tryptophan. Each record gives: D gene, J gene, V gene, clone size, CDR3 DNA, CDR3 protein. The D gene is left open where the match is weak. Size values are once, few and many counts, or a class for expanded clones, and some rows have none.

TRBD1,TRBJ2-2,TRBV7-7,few,TGTGCCAGCAGACCAGGACAGGCGAACACCGGGGAGCTGTTTTTT,CASRPGQANTGELFF
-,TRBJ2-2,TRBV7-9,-,TGTGCCAGCAGCCCCACGGGCAGATCGAACACCGGGGAGCTGTTTTTT,CASSPTGRSNTGELFF
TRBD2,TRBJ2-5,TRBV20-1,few,TGCAGTGCTACCAGCTATAGCGGGACTCATGAGACCCAGTACTTC,CSATSYSGTHETQYF
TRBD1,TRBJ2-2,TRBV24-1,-,TGTGCCACCTCTTCCGGGACAGGGAACACCGGGGAGCTGTTTTTT,CATSSGTGNTGELFF
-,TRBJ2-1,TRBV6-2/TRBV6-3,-,TGTGCCAGCAGTTACCGACTCACCAATGAGCAGTTCTTC,CASSYRLTNEQFF
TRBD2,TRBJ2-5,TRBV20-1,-,TGCAGTGCTAGAGCGGGAGGGTACCAAGAGACCCAGTACTTC,CSARAGGYQETQYF
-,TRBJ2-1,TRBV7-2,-,TGTGCCAGCGGAAAAGTTAGCGGCACTTTTTGGTACAATGAGCAGTTCTTC,CASGKVSGTFWYNEQFF
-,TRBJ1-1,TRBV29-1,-,TGCAGCGTTGGGTCACTCGGTGAAGCTTTCTTT,CSVGSLGEAFF
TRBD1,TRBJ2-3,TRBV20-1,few,TGCAGTGCGGGGGGACAGGGTAGTCTTGATACGCAGTATTTT,CSAGGQGSLDTQYF
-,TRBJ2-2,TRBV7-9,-,TGTGCCAGCAGCCCATACGGGGAGCTGTTTTTT,CASSPYGELFF
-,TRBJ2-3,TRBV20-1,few,TGCAGTGCTAGAAGAGGCCAGGGAACAGATACGCAGTATTTT,CSARRGQGTDTQYF
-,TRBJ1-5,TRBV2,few,TGTGCCAGCAGCAGGGGTGTCAATCAGCCCCAGCATTTT,CASSRGVNQPQHF
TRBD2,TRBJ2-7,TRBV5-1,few,TGCGCCAGCAGCTTGGGACTAGCGGGGCCTCCAAACGAGCAGTACTTC,CASSLGLAGPPNEQYF
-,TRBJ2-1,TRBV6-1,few,TGTGCCAGCACCCCCCACAGGGATCCCTACAATGAGCAGTTCTTC,CASTPHRDPYNEQFF
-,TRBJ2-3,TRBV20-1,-,TGCAGTGCTCCCTGGGACCTCACAGATACGCAGTATTTT,CSAPWDLTDTQYF
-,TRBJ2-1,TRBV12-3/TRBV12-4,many,TGTGCCAGCAGTTTAAAAGCCGGCTATGAGCAGTTCTTC,CASSLKAGYEQFF
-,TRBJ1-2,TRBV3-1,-,TGTGCCAGCAGCCACGGACAGGGCTACACCTTC,CASSHGQGYTF
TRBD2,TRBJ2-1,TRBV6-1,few,TGTGCCAGCAGCTCATTTCTAGCGGGCAATGAGCAGTTCTTC,CASSSFLAGNEQFF
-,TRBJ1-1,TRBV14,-,TGTGCCAGCAGCCAGCACATGAACACTGAAGCTTTCTTT,CASSQHMNTEAFF
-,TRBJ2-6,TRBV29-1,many,TGCAGCGTTGGGAGCTCTGGGGCCAACGTCCTGACTTTC,CSVGSSGANVLTF
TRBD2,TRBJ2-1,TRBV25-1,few,TGTGCCAGCAGGAAGACCGGGACTAGCGGCTACAATGAGCAGTTCTTC,CASRKTGTSGYNEQFF